This entry features one T cell receptor (beta chain) sequence. Its antigen is unidentified. The data originate from a study of blood T cells in healthy people across ages. About the study: Capturing about one barcoded beta molecule per two T cells was achieved by template switching. Overall study results and limits: Long-lived and aged donors differed, with more naive CD4+ cells and higher diversity in the long-lived.

The germline CDR1 and CDR2 sequences are SEHNR and FQNEAQ (reference sequence). The V end lost 5 bases, the J end lost 1 base, and 11 bases lay between the germline ends. The CDR3 spans 14 residues. A second roughly 6 to 12 cycle PCR used barcoded and J-beta primers. The template-switch adaptor was a 5' adaptor with 12 random nucleotides. It tagged each cDNA molecule. Using its own MiXCR run on the 5' RACE reads, TCRdb lists one record per CDR3 protein. The sample records about 930,000 distinct CDR3 sequences, 29% being singletons. These data are also associated with another study on T cells of mothers and their children. From that study: The study obtained over 9 million TCR beta CDR3 reads per mother and 2.5 million to 3.5 million per child.

This sequence joins TRBV7-9 and TRBJ2-5, with no clear D. What was sequenced was blood. The TCR comes from a woman between 40 and 50 years old in good health. The CDR3 nucleotides read TGTGCCAGCAGCAGCAGACGCCTCCAAGAGACCCAGTACTTC. This translates into CASSSRRLQETQYF.